These 21 T cell receptor beta chains were all obtained from the same sample, sequenced in a study of regulatory T cells in long-lasting Graves disease. Sequencing libraries for TCR beta were prepared with iRepertoire HTBI primers and Arm-PCR of CDR3 regions. Using its own MiXCR run on the multiplex PCR reads, TCRdb lists one record per CDR3 protein. Counted here are roughly 420,000 distinct CDR3 sequences, around 17% occurring once; the ten biggest clones make up around 10%. The time point denotes: newly diagnosed GD, antithyroid drugs for less than 3 months. Extracted RNA from PBMCs served as the source of the TCR library. The data also belong to a second study, concerning T cells in Graves' hyperthyroidism and ophthalmopathy.

Sequencing used peripheral blood mononuclear cells (PBMCs), obtained at new diagnosis, from a patient treated with antithyroid drugs. The receptor set was obtained from a woman in her twenties or thirties with Graves disease.

Concerning this clonotype: This may come from a read error, since a much larger clone is one base off. DNA of the CDR3: TGTGCCAGCAGCTGGTACCAAGAGACCCAGTACTTC. Translated: CASSWYQETQYF. V gene TRBV7-2 combines with J gene TRBJ2-5, with D unclear. Germline-derived CDR1 and CDR2 are SGHTA and FQGNSA. The V end was cut by 4 bases, the J end by 0 bases, with 3 bases between. This CDR3 comprises 12 residues.

The chain uses TRBV28 and TRBJ1-3; D might be TRBD1 (5 bases). From germline, CDR1 is MDHEN and CDR2 SYDVKM. CDR3 size: 17 residues. Trimming pared 5 bases from V and 0 bases from J, leaving 17 bases between. The CDR3: CASSTRQGLNSGNTIYF. Written as DNA, the CDR3 is TGTGCCAGCAGTACCAGGCAGGGTCTGAACTCTGGAAACACCATATATTTT. Drawing the rest from reference TRBV28 and TRBJ1-3, the complete variable domain is DVKVTQSSRYLVKRTGEKVFLECVQDMDHENMFWYRQDPGLGLRLIYFSYDVKMKEKGDIPEGYSVSREKKERFSLILESASTNQTSMYLCASSTRQGLNSGNTIYFGEGSWLTVV.

In this sample, this clonotype turned up many times. The chain joins TRBV18 to TRBJ1-1, with D possibly being TRBD1 (5 bases). Trimming pared 5 bases from V and 4 bases from J, leaving 11 bases between. This CDR3 spans 13 amino acids. CDR1 and CDR2 from the germline V gene are KGHSH and LQKENI. CDR3 in DNA: TGTGCCAGCTCAGTGGGGGAAACCACTGAAGCTTTCTTT. This gives the protein CASSVGETTEAFF.

This clonotype was counted a few times. This rearrangement joins TRBV5-4 to TRBJ2-2, with D unresolved. V was pared by 1 base and J by 7 bases, with 5 bases between. Germline CDR1 is SGHNT and CDR2 is YYREEE (reference sequence). The CDR3 contains 12 residues. The CDR3 is CASSLWLGELFF. CDR3 coding DNA: TGTGCCAGCAGCTTGTGGCTCGGGGAGCTGTTTTTT.

This clonotype showed up many times. The chain employs TRBV6-2 or TRBV6-3 and TRBJ1-2; D gene uncertain. Per the germline V gene, CDR1 is MNHEY and CDR2 is SVGEGT. This CDR3 spans 13 amino acids. With 8 bases removed from V and 6 bases from J, the gap between germline ends came to 16 bases. This chain's CDR3 is CASRESGVDGYTF. The DNA of the CDR3 is TGTGCCAGCCGGGAGTCCGGGGTGGATGGCTACACCTTC.

In this sample, this clonotype turned up many times. V gene TRBV6-2 or TRBV6-3 combines with J gene TRBJ2-3, with 9 bases lining up with TRBD2. Germline values: CDR1 MNHEY, CDR2 SVGEGT. Unmatched junction bases numbered 2, after V lost 2 bases and J lost 2 bases. The CDR3 extends over 15 amino acids. The CDR3 sequence: CASSYRLADTDTQYF. In DNA form, the CDR3 reads TGTGCCAGCAGTTACCGACTAGCGGACACAGATACGCAGTATTTT.

As regards this clonotype: The CDR3 carries no conserved terminal phenylalanine or tryptophan, so it likely arises from a read error. The gene calls are TRBV3-1 and TRBJ2-2; tentatively, D is TRBD2 (6 bases). CDR3 length: 14 residues. Germline V gene sequence: CDR1 LGHDT, CDR2 YNNKEL (reference sequence). Trimming took 4 bases from V and 2 from J, leaving 8 bases between them. DNA for the CDR3: TGTGCCAGCAGCCCGACTAGAAACACCGGGGAGCTGTTTCTT. It specifies CASSPTRNTGELFL.

This sequence joins TRBV30 and TRBJ1-3; D not certain. CDR1 and CDR2 from the germline V gene are GTSNPN and SVGIG (reference sequence). The CDR3 is 12 amino acids. The ends were cut back, 2 bases at V and 4 bases at J, with 6 bases in the middle. CDR3 sequence reads: CAWSPQGNTIYF. The CDR3 nucleotides are TGTGCCTGGAGTCCTCAGGGAAACACCATATATTTT.

This chain connects TRBV4-1 to TRBJ2-7; D might be TRBD2 (6 bases). The CDR3 has 14 residues. V was clipped by 4 bases and J by 3 bases, with 13 bases between them. CDR1 and CDR2 from the germline V gene are MGHRA and YSYEKL. The DNA of the CDR3 is TGCGCCAGCAGCCCTGGGACTGTCCTCTACGAGCAGTACTTC. It is translated as CASSPGTVLYEQYF.

This clonotype appeared many times. V and J are TRBV28 and TRBJ2-1; D is possibly TRBD2 (5 bases). The V gene lost 4 bases and the J gene lost 4 bases, with 11 bases spanning the gap. The CDR3 covers 14 residues. The germline V gene encodes CDR1 MDHEN and CDR2 SYDVKM. The DNA of the CDR3 is TGTGCCAGCAGTTCATGGCCGGGATACAATGAGCAGTTCTTC. It translates to CASSSWPGYNEQFF.

This clonotype was seen ten or more times. The V and J genes are TRBV14 and TRBJ2-7; 7 bases fit TRBD2. The CDR3 runs to 16 residues. Germline assignment: CDR1 SGHDN and CDR2 FVKESK. Germline trimming cut 1 base from V and 2 bases from J; bases unmatched to any gene: 8. CDR3 nucleotide sequence: TGTGCCAGCAGCCAAGGATTTTGGGACTACACCTACGAGCAGTACTTC. It specifies CASSQGFWDYTYEQYF.

This clonotype was counted many times. The genes are TRBV24-1 and TRBJ2-2; 9 positions agree with TRBD1. The germline V gene has CDR1 KGHDR and CDR2 SFDVKD. The CDR3 runs to 18 residues. The V gene end was trimmed by 4 bases and the J gene end by 5 bases; junction bases not matched to a gene: 13. The CDR3 loop is CATSDPSPGQGLTGELFF. The CDR3 nucleotides are TGTGCCACCAGTGACCCTTCTCCGGGACAGGGTTTAACCGGGGAGCTGTTTTTT.

This clonotype showed up many times. The chain has TRBV6-5 and TRBJ2-7; 11 bases line up with TRBD1. The germline gives CDR1 MNHEY, CDR2 SVGAGI. There are 15 residues in the CDR3. Losses at the gene ends were 2 bases for V and 5 bases for J; bases not matched to a gene: 5. The CDR3 nucleotides read TGTGCCAGCAGTTACAGAGGGACAGGGGGTAACGAGCAGTACTTC. Its protein is CASSYRGTGGNEQYF.

The chain combines TRBV12-5 with TRBJ2-7; 8 bases line up with TRBD2. The J call may not be correct, given that the DNA end is closer to TRBJ2-1. The CDR3 is 13 residues long. Germline-derived CDR1 and CDR2 are LGHNT and FRNRAP. The CDR3 spells CASGFSGTYEQFF. The DNA of the CDR3 is TGTGCTAGTGGCTTTAGCGGGACATATGAGCAGTTCTTC.

This clonotype was seen at least ten times. The CDR3 DNA reads TGTGCCAGCAGTTCCATAGTTGGCAGTTCCTACGAGCAGTACTTC. It codes for CASSSIVGSSYEQYF. This rearrangement joins TRBV6-2 or TRBV6-3 to TRBJ2-7; D unclear. The ends were cut back, 4 bases at V and 1 base at J, with 14 bases in the middle. The V gene's germline CDR1 is MNHEY and CDR2 SVGEGT. The CDR3 spans 15 residues.

J is TRBJ2-1 and V is TRBV20-1, with 7 bases lining up with TRBD2. Losses at the gene ends were 2 bases for V and 3 bases for J; bases not matched to a gene: 4. This CDR3 comprises 14 residues. CDR1 and CDR2 (germline): DFQATT, SNEGSKA (reference sequence). CDR3 region: CSARSERDYNEQFF. The CDR3 DNA is TGCAGTGCTAGATCGGAGCGGGACTACAATGAGCAGTTCTTC.

V is TRBV29-1 and J is TRBJ2-1, with 9 bases aligning to TRBD2. Per germline, CDR1 SQVTM and CDR2 ANQGSEA. V was pared by 5 bases and J by 1 base, with 6 bases of the junction left unmatched. The CDR3 covers 15 residues. The CDR3 region is CSVLTSGKSYNEQFF. CDR3 coding DNA: TGCAGCGTTTTGACTAGCGGAAAATCCTACAATGAGCAGTTCTTC.

The CDR3 coding sequence is TGTGCCAGCAGGCGCCCTACAGGCTATGGCTACACCTTC. This codes for CASRRPTGYGYTF. The chain couples TRBV12-3 or TRBV12-4 to TRBJ1-2, with D perhaps matching TRBD1 (5 bases). V dropped 6 bases and J dropped 4 bases, with 12 bases sitting between them. This CDR3 is 13 amino acids long.

The genes are TRBV20-1 and TRBJ2-6; D is unclear. The CDR3 runs 13 residues. Between the trimmed V and J ends, which lost 2 bases and 11 bases, there was a span of 13 bases. Germline V CDR1 and CDR2: DFQATT, SNEGSKA (reference sequence). CDR3 nucleotide sequence: TGCAGTGCTAGAATGTCAGAAGCACACGTCCTGACTTTC. It codes for CSARMSEAHVLTF.

DNA of the CDR3: TGTGCCAGCAGCGTAGGGGGGCCCTCCTACGAGCAGTACTTC. Translated: CASSVGGPSYEQYF. This chain links TRBV9 with TRBJ2-7; TRBD1 might be the D (6 bases). This CDR3 is 14 amino acids long. The V end lost 0 bases, the J end lost 0 bases, and 7 bases lay between the germline ends. Germline-derived CDR1 and CDR2 are SGDLS and YYNGEE.

This clonotype has a count of ten or more. The J gene is TRBJ1-1, the V gene TRBV12-3 or TRBV12-4, with 9 positions matching TRBD1. The CDR3 is 14 amino acids. Germline trimming cut 10 bases from V and 1 base from J; bases unmatched to any gene: 7. DNA for the CDR3: TGTGCCACCTCGGGGACAGGGAGGAACACTGAAGCTTTCTTT. Translated, it gives CATSGTGRNTEAFF.